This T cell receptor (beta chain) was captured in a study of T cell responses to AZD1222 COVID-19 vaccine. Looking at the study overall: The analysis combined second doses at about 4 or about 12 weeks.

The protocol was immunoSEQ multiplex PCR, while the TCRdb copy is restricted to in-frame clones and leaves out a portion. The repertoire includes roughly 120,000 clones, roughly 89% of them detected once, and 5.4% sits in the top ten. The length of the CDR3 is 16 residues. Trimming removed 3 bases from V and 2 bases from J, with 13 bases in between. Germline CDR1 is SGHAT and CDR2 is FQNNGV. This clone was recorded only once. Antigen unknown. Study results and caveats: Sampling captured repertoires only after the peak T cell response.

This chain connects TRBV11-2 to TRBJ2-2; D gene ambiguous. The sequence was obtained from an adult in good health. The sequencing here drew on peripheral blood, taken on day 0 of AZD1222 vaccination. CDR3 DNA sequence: TGTGCCAGCAGCTTGGGGATGGGAAGCAACACCGGGGAGCTGTTTTTT. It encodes CASSLGMGSNTGELFF.